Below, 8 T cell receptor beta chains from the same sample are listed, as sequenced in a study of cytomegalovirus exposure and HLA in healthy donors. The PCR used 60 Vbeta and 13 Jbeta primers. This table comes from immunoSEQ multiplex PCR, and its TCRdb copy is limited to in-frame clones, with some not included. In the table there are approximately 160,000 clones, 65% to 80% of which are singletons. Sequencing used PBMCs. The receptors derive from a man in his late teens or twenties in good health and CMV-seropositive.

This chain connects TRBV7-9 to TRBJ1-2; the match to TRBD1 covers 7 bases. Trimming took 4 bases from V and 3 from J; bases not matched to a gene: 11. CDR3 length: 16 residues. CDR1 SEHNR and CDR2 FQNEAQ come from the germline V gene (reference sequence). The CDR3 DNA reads TGTGCCAGCAGCTGGCCAGAGGGGGCAAGGGACTATGGCTACACCTTC. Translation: CASSWPEGARDYGYTF.

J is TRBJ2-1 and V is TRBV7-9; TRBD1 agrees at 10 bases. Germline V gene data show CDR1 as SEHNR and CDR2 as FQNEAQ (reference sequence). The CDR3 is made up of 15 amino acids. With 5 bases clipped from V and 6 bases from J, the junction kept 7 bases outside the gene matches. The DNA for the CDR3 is TGTGCCAGCAGCCCTCGGGACAGGGGTACCAATGAGCAGTTCTTC. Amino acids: CASSPRDRGTNEQFF.

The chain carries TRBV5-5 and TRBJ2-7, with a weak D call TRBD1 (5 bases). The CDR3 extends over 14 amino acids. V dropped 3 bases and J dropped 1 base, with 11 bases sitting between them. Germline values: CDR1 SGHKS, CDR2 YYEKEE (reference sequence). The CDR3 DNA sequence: TGTGCCAGCAGCTATCGCAGGGTATCCTACGAGCAGTACGTC. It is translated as CASSYRRVSYEQYV.

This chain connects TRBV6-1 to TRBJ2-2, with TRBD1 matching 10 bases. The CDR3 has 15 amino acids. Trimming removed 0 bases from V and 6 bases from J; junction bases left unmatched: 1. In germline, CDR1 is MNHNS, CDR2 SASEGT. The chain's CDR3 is CASSEAGTGAGELFF. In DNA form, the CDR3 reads TGTGCCAGCAGTGAAGCCGGGACAGGGGCCGGGGAGCTGTTTTTT.

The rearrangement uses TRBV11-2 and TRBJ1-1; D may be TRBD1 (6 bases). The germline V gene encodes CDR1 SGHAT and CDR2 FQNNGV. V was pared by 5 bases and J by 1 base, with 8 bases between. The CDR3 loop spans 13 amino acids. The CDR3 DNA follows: TGTGCCAGCAGCCCGGGACAGAACACTGAAGCTTTCTTT. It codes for CASSPGQNTEAFF.

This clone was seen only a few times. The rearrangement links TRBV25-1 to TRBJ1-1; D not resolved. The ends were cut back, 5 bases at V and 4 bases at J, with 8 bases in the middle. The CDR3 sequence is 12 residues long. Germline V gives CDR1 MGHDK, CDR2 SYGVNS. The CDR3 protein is CASSYGGTEAFF. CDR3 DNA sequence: TGTGCCAGCAGTTACGGTGGCACTGAAGCTTTCTTT.

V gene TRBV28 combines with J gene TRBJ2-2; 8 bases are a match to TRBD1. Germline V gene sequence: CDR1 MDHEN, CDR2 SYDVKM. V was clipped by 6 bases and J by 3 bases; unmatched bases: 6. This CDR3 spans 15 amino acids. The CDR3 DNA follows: TGTGCCAGCAGCCCCCCGGACAGGGACACCGGGGAGCTGTTTTTT. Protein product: CASSPPDRDTGELFF.

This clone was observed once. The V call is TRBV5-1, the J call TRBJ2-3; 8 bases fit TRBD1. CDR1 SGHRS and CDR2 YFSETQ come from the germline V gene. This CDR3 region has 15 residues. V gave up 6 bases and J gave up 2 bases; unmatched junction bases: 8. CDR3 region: CASTPGTGFTDTQYF. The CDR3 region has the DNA TGCGCCAGCACCCCCGGGACAGGCTTCACAGATACGCAGTATTTT.